Below, 21 T cell receptor beta chains from the same sample are listed, as sequenced in a study of CD8 T cells in Susac syndrome. With random hexamers, 0.5 to 1 ug RNA was reverse transcribed. TCRdb redid the calling of the immunoSEQ multiplex PCR reads with MiXCR, one entry per CDR3 protein. The sample carries 330,000 or so distinct CDR3 sequences, 70% to 90% recorded once. Material for sequencing was CD8+ T cells from PBMCs. The receptors shown here come from a human donor with multiple sclerosis.

V and J are TRBV4-3 and TRBJ2-7; D gene ambiguous. The CDR3 is 16 residues long. Between the trimmed V and J ends, which lost 0 bases and 2 bases, there was a span of 14 bases. Germline lookup yields CDR1 LGHNA and CDR2 YSLEER. This chain's CDR3 is CASSQEAAGVAYEQYF. Here the CDR3 DNA reads TGCGCCAGCAGCCAAGAGGCAGCCGGAGTCGCCTACGAGCAGTACTTC.

The chain recombines TRBV7-8 with TRBJ1-4; 7 bases fit TRBD1. The germline V gene encodes CDR1 SGHVS and CDR2 FQNEAQ. This CDR3 is 15 amino acids long. V was pared by 3 bases and J by 5 bases, with 6 bases of the junction left unmatched. CDR3 nucleotides: TGTGCCAGCAGCTTCGCCGGGACAGAAAATGAAAAACTGTTTTTT. Protein: CASSFAGTENEKLFF.

The chain couples TRBV30 to TRBJ1-5, with D hard to call. The germline V gene has CDR1 GTSNPN and CDR2 SVGIG (reference sequence). Trimming shortened V by 2 bases and J by 2 bases, and 13 bases separated the two germline ends. This CDR3 contains 15 residues. CDR3 sequence reads: CAWSLLGSGNQPQHF. CDR3 coding DNA: TGTGCCTGGAGTCTACTTGGGTCCGGCAATCAGCCCCAGCATTTT. The full variable domain, completed using reference TRBV30 and TRBJ1-5, is SQTIHQWPATLVQPVGSPLSLECTVEGTSNPNLYWYRQAAGRGLQLLFYSVGIGQISSEVPQNLSASRPQDRQFILSSKKLLLSDSGFYLCAWSLLGSGNQPQHFGDGTRLSIL.

J is TRBJ2-3 and V is TRBV7-3; D is unclear. The CDR3 has 16 residues. Germline CDR1 is SGHTA and CDR2 is FQGTGA. Trimming shortened V by 4 bases and J by 2 bases, and 16 bases separated the two germline ends. The CDR3 DNA reads as TGTGCCAGCAGCTCCCCGGACCTACTCCCCACAGATACGCAGTATTTT. Translated, it gives CASSSPDLLPTDTQYF.

The chain carries TRBV11-2 and TRBJ2-1; 9 bases align to TRBD2. Trimming cost V 1 base and J 2 bases; bases outside gene matches: 6. The length of the CDR3 is 17 residues. CDR1 is SGHAT, CDR2 FQNNGV, per germline. Written as DNA, the CDR3 is TGTGCCAGCAGCTTAGTTCCGGCGGGAGGGACCTACAATGAGCAGTTCTTC. This gives the protein CASSLVPAGGTYNEQFF. Based on the CDR3 plus reference TRBV11-2 and TRBJ2-1, the full variable domain is EAGVAQSPRYKIIEKRQSVAFWCNPISGHATLYWYQQILGQGPKLLIQFQNNGVVDDSQLPKDRFSAERLKGVDSTLKIQPAKLEDSAVYLCASSLVPAGGTYNEQFFGPGTRLTVL.

The chain joins TRBV27 to TRBJ2-7, with D possibly TRBD2 on 5 matching bases. The length of the CDR3 is 14 residues. Germline V gene sequence: CDR1 MNHEY, CDR2 SMNVEV (reference sequence). The V end lost 7 bases, the J end lost 4 bases, and 17 bases lay between the germline ends. The CDR3 spells CASMASGGRYEQYF. In DNA, the CDR3 is TGTGCCAGCATGGCATCAGGAGGCAGGTACGAGCAGTACTTC.

The chain combines TRBV11-2 with TRBJ2-1, with no clear D. The CDR3 runs to 12 residues. The ends were cut back, 3 bases at V and 11 bases at J, with 11 bases in the middle. CDR1 is SGHAT and CDR2 is FQNNGV in the germline V gene. CDR3 protein: CASSFSSSQQFF. The CDR3 DNA reads TGTGCCAGCAGCTTCAGTAGCTCCCAGCAGTTCTTC.

This clonotype was recorded only once. The rearrangement uses TRBV13 and TRBJ2-2; D gene unclear. V was clipped by 1 base and J by 6 bases, with 3 bases between them. Germline V CDR1 and CDR2: PRHDT, FYEKMQ (reference sequence). This CDR3 is built from 12 residues. The CDR3 is CASSLVSGELFF. DNA for the CDR3: TGTGCCAGCAGCTTAGTATCCGGGGAGCTGTTTTTT.

The J gene is TRBJ2-3, the V gene TRBV7-8, with TRBD2 matching 7 bases. The CDR3 is 15 residues long. V lost 4 bases to trimming and J lost 4 bases; unmatched junction nucleotides: 8. Germline assignment: CDR1 SGHVS and CDR2 FQNEAQ. The chain's CDR3 is CASSSEAGMADTQYF. CDR3 nucleotide sequence: TGTGCCAGCAGCTCCGAAGCGGGGATGGCAGATACGCAGTATTTT.

V and J are TRBV28 and TRBJ1-5; no clear D. V gave up 4 bases and J gave up 2 bases, with 18 bases separating them. Germline V lookup: CDR1 MDHEN, CDR2 SYDVKM. This CDR3 is 17 amino acids long. The DNA of the CDR3 is TGTGCCAGCAGTTCGCTGATGCCTTCGGACGGCAATCAGCCCCAGCATTTT. It yields the protein CASSSLMPSDGNQPQHF.

The chain joins TRBV6-2 or TRBV6-3 to TRBJ2-5; D may be TRBD1 (6 bases). This CDR3 region has 15 residues. The V end was cut by 2 bases, the J end by 1 base, with 11 bases between. The germline gives CDR1 MNHEY, CDR2 SVGEGT. The CDR3: CASSYLGTLQETQYF. CDR3 nucleotides: TGTGCCAGCAGTTACCTTGGGACACTCCAAGAGACCCAGTACTTC.

The rearrangement links TRBV29-1 to TRBJ2-7, with D perhaps matching TRBD1 or TRBD2 (6 bases each). The CDR3 has 15 amino acids. Germline V lookup: CDR1 SQVTM, CDR2 ANQGSEA. V was clipped by 0 bases and J by 0 bases, with 12 bases between them. CDR3 region: CSVEDVGGSSYEQYF. CDR3 nucleotide sequence: TGCAGCGTTGAAGACGTAGGGGGGAGCTCCTACGAGCAGTACTTC.

J is TRBJ1-1 and V is TRBV6-1; D might be TRBD1 (5 bases). The CDR3 is 20 amino acids. V lost 5 bases to trimming and J lost 3 bases, with 31 bases between them. Germline V gene lookup returns CDR1 MNHNS and CDR2 SASEGT. The CDR3 is CASSNARWGGARRSDTEAFF. Here the CDR3 DNA reads TGTGCCAGCAGTAACGCCCGCTGGGGGGGAGCTCGCCGCTCGGACACTGAAGCTTTCTTT.

V gene TRBV9 combines with J gene TRBJ1-5; 10 bases agree with TRBD1. In germline, CDR1 is SGDLS, CDR2 YYNGEE. The trim removed 9 bases at V and 4 bases at J, leaving 10 bases unmatched. The CDR3 contains 15 residues. The CDR3 reads CANPRGQGTNQPQHF. The CDR3 DNA is TGTGCCAACCCACGGGGACAGGGGACGAATCAGCCCCAGCATTTT.

This rearrangement joins TRBV9 to TRBJ2-2; unclear D gene. V was cut by 5 bases and J by 6 bases, with 5 bases left in between. Germline V CDR1 and CDR2: SGDLS, YYNGEE. The CDR3 length is 11 residues. The CDR3 DNA reads TGTGCCAGCAGTGTATCCGGGGAGCTGTTTTTT. The encoded protein is CASSVSGELFF.

The chain combines TRBV5-4 with TRBJ1-1; possibly TRBD1 for D (5 bases). Trimming removed 3 bases from V and 4 bases from J, with 16 bases in between. CDR1 is SGHNT, CDR2 YYREEE, per germline (reference sequence). This CDR3 has 15 amino acids. CDR3 nucleotide sequence: TGTGCCAGCAGCTACCAACAAGGGGCGCCCACTGAAGCTTTCTTT. Its translation: CASSYQQGAPTEAFF.

This CDR3 is CASSLLEAGANVLTF. For the CDR3, the DNA is TGTGCCAGCAGTTTATTGGAGGCTGGGGCCAACGTCCTGACTTTC. V is TRBV28 and J is TRBJ2-6; D possibly corresponds to TRBD2 (5 bases). The ends were cut back, 1 base at V and 2 bases at J, with 6 bases in the middle. The CDR3 sequence is 15 residues long. Germline CDR1 is MDHEN and CDR2 is SYDVKM.

J is TRBJ2-5 and V is TRBV6-2 or TRBV6-3; a weak D match, TRBD1 (5 bases). Germline V gene sequence: CDR1 MNHEY, CDR2 SVGEGT. CDR3 length: 18 amino acids. Trimming removed 0 bases at V and 1 base at J, with 18 bases between. CDR3 DNA sequence: TGTGCCAGCAGTTACTCGATAGGGCAGGGCAATGGCCAAGAGACCCAGTACTTC. Protein product: CASSYSIGQGNGQETQYF.

The CDR3, as DNA: TGTGCCAGTAGTAACCCGGACTCTGGAAACACCATATATTTT. As protein: CASSNPDSGNTIYF. This chain uses TRBV19 with TRBJ1-3; D is ambiguous. The CDR3 has 14 residues. V lost 4 bases and J 0 bases, leaving 7 bases between the germline ends. Germline V gene data show CDR1 as LNHDA and CDR2 as SQIVND (reference sequence). Variable domain in full (rest from reference TRBV19 and TRBJ1-3): DGGITQSPKYLFRKEGQNVTLSCEQNLNHDAMYWYRQDPGQGLRLIYYSQIVNDFQKGDIAEGYSVSREKKESFPLTVTSAQKNPTAFYLCASSNPDSGNTIYFGEGSWLTVV.

V usage is TRBV6-2 or TRBV6-3 and J usage is TRBJ2-7; D not resolved. This CDR3 comprises 14 residues. V lost 2 bases and J 0 bases, leaving 8 bases between the germline ends. Germline assignment: CDR1 MNHEY and CDR2 SVGEGT. This CDR3 is CASSYSSSSYEQYF. CDR3 in DNA: TGTGCCAGCAGTTACAGTTCCTCCTCCTACGAGCAGTACTTC.

V is TRBV12-3 or TRBV12-4 and J is TRBJ2-1; 13 bases line up with TRBD2. The trim removed 3 bases at V and 4 bases at J, leaving 3 bases unmatched. The CDR3 contains 16 residues. CDR3 residues: CASSLTSGGPYNEQFF. DNA for the CDR3: TGTGCCAGCAGTTTGACTAGCGGGGGGCCGTACAATGAGCAGTTCTTC.